This T cell receptor (beta chain) came from a study of OX40 agonist ivuxolimab in advanced cancers. Study-level background: The dose-escalation cohort had hepatocellular carcinoma, melanoma, renal cell or head and neck cancer.

Note on this clone: Its antigen is unidentified.

The ends were cut back, 3 bases at V and 13 bases at J, with 20 bases in the middle. This CDR3 has 14 amino acids. Germline loops: CDR1 SGDLS, CDR2 YYNGEE. Profiled with immunoSEQ multiplex PCR; TCRdb holds only in-frame clones, not every one. The top ten hold about 20% of the sample, which has 34,000 or so clones, 81% seen once. Notes on the study in general: On average, CD8+ T cells had more expanded clones than CD4+. Partial responders at 0.1-3.0 mg/kg showed near-lowest clonal expansion.

The source was CD4+ or CD8+ T cells sorted from blood, collected in a trial of the OX40 agonist ivuxolimab. The chain links TRBV9 to TRBJ2-1, with D possibly being TRBD1 or TRBD2 (5 bases each). This TCR derives from an adult with an advanced solid tumor such as melanoma, head and neck, liver or kidney cancer. The CDR3 DNA follows: TGTGCCAGCAGCGCTGACCGGGACGCAACACTACAGTTCTTC. Translating gives CASSADRDATLQFF.